This record concerns one T cell receptor (beta chain) sequence. Its antigen remains undetermined. Base qualities were left out, and no much larger clone turns up one base away. In the prospective study, participants were 18 to 89 years old, resided in approximately 22 geographic areas of the United States, and were enrolled through a virtual design. To assign participants to cohorts, the prospective study relied on clinical history that participants themselves reported in a screening survey and a study questionnaire. Recovered participants in ImmuneRACE Cohort 3 were defined by two consecutive negative NP/OP PCR tests, clearance by a healthcare professional, or resolution of symptoms. In the prospective study, mobile phlebotomists collected whole blood, serum and a nasopharyngeal or oropharyngeal swab from each participant. Over an approximately 2-month period, participants in the prospective study had the option of providing additional blood draws and questionnaires. Prospective study blood samples were shipped either frozen or at room temperature before DNA extraction.

The data belong to a study of blood T cell repertoires in COVID-19 (TCRdb year 2020). Describing the broader study: Samples covering the acute and convalescent phases of COVID-19 were provided by collaborators in the United States, Italy and Spain. Subjects who had been exposed to COVID-19, were actively infected with it, or had recovered from it provided the deeply sampled blood TCRbeta repertoires that made up the dataset. The samples were drawn from the first 160 participants of the ongoing ImmuneRACE study and from some 1,300 subjects provided by 6 global collaborators. The repertoires were made available in a free public database intended to serve as a resource for research on the immune response to SARS-CoV-2. Where available, HLA class I and class II types were taken from metadata supplied by the sample provider and were not determined by assay-based typing. Nearly every sample came with metadata listing a de-identified subject ID, COVID-19 status, age in years and sex. The material from the prospective study consisted of cDNA or gDNA derived from T cells, B-cell-depleted T cells, or PBMCs.

TCRbeta CDR3 regions were amplified from genomic DNA by means of the immunoSEQ Assay, a bias-controlled multiplex PCR. In the authors' own workflow: The number of nucleated cells in each sample was estimated by amplification of reference gene primers within the assay. To quantify the absolute abundance of each unique TCRbeta CDR3 rearrangement, sequence reads were collapsed and filtered. Productive Simpson clonality was computed per sample as the square root of Simpson's diversity index over productive rearrangements. TCRdb carries this immuneACCESS record with in-frame sequences only. Its versions omit some clonotypes, under half of them owing to an unresolved V gene in the studies checked, with the rest unexplained. V, J and clone size are taken as reported in that table, and D and trimming were inferred from the DNA itself. A total of around 290,000 clones appear in this sample, approximately 92% of them only once. The top ten constitute 1% to 1.3% of the sample.

What the authors observed across the whole study: The amount of clinical and demographic metadata varied by source and participant and was provided uncurated.

The CDR3 numbers 16 residues from cysteine through phenylalanine. The entry retains the CDR3 DNA only, 48 bases that are in frame from base 1. The V and J ends are trimmed by 6 bases and 0 bases, leaving 18 bases between them. From a lookup of the germline V gene, CDR1 and CDR2 are MDHEN and SYDVKM. This TCR was recovered from a woman aged 25 to 39 who had recovered from COVID-19. The sequenced sample was PBMCs or T cells enriched from blood (not recorded which). This sequence uses TRBV28 and TRBJ2-7, with a weak D call of TRBD1 (6 bases match). The CDR3 is CASSLPGVWSSYEQYF. The DNA sequence is TGTGCCAGCAGCCTCCCAGGGGTCTGGAGCTCCTACGAGCAGTACTTC.